This T cell receptor beta chain was identified in a study of human T cells and chemical hapten exposure (dated by TCRdb to the early 2020s). Regarding the research as a whole: For sensitization, 2% DPC in acetone was applied to an approximately 2 cm by approximately 2 cm area of upper inner arm skin. Twenty-nine alopecia patients provided blood for TCR sequencing at one to four time points (pre-sensitization, 2, 6 and 24 weeks). Patients additionally received weekly therapeutic DPC doses to the scalp throughout the approximately 25-week study period. The study tracked peripheral blood TCR repertoire changes in vivo during primary and secondary sensitization to the hapten diphenylcyclopropenone (DPC) in alopecia patients. Most of the patients in the cohort were female, and the cohort covered alopecia areata with under or over 50% scalp involvement, alopecia totalis and alopecia universalis. Libraries were combined into a pool for sequencing, and differences in TCR yield between samples came mainly from small differences in library volumes within the pool. Patient blood was sampled pre-sensitization (week 0) and at 2, 6 and about 24 weeks after DPC sensitization. Patch tests used Finn chambers with 0.01% DPC on the upper back, scored after 6 days by International Contact Dermatitis Research Group standards.

V is reduced by 5 bases and J by 4 bases, leaving a spacing of 3 bases between them. The CDR3, from cysteine to phenylalanine, totals 10 residues. Only the CDR3 portion is preserved as DNA: 30 bases, with reading frame beginning at the first base. The germline V gene supplies CDR1 SQVTM and CDR2 ANQGSEA. Broader findings and caveats from the paper: After repeated subsampling, the strength of the expansion versus patch-test correlation and the threshold at which it became significant changed. DPC sensitization did not change how many TCRs were above 1 in 1000 frequency, and no evidence was found of alterations in global repertoire structure. Patch test score was positively correlated with the number of PT1 expanded TCRs, with significance at thresholds 8, 16 and 32 but not at 4. Expanded TCRs formed significantly more large CDR3 similarity clusters than pre-sensitization or healthy control sets, consistent with antigen-driven responses. Because every patient had alopecia, a presumed autoimmune disease, the patients' immune response might differ from that of healthy individuals.

Library preparation was by RACE. These reads were obtained on a NextSeq 500. During library preparation, unique molecular identifiers were attached to individual cDNA molecules so that TCRs could be counted quantitatively and reproducibly. Each blood RNA sample was used to sequence both TCR alpha and TCR beta chains. The original pipeline was this. A median of around 100,000 TCRs per sample was observed, with a range of 23,224 to 690,600. V, J and CDR3 annotation of the TCR reads was performed with the Decombinator software suite. For the PS versus PT1 abundance plots, all samples were subsampled to the same number of TCRs (28,000). Expanded TCRs were defined as absent before sensitization and observed at least eight times at the 2-week time point. In-frame beta chains were kept once TCRdb had trimmed the public reads at Q25 with fastp and called clones with MiXCR. Merged by CDR3 protein, the rows form single entries marked with the most common genes and DNA. The authors' filters were not applied to this entry. In this sample the table shows 240,000 or so distinct CDR3 sequences, 7.5% to 9% of which occur a single time. The leading ten clones occupy approximately 2.3% of the sample.

As to this clonotype: It lacks a known antigen. Base qualities are not at hand, and no much larger clone is one base apart.

The intended sense of this specimen's time point label: pre-sensitization, week 0. The intended sense of this specimen's treatment or condition label: therapeutic diphenylcyclopropenone sensitization with weekly scalp DPC. At every patch-test visit, the blood draw took place before the patch test was put on. To be eligible, patients had to be aged 18 to 70, diagnosed with alopecia and judged suitable for DPC therapy, while pregnant patients were excluded. Total RNA was extracted from unfractionated whole blood that had been collected in Tempus Blood RNA tubes. The source of this sequence is a woman in her forties with alopecia areata. Some clones in this sample may be carry-over from other donors' samples. The specimen comprised whole blood, sampled in connection with sensitization to the hapten diphenylcyclopropenone (DPC). Recombination joined TRBV29-1 with TRBJ2-1; no D segment can be confidently identified. The sequence in DNA is TGCAGCGTTCTATACAATGAGCAGTTCTTC. The translation is CSVLYNEQFF.